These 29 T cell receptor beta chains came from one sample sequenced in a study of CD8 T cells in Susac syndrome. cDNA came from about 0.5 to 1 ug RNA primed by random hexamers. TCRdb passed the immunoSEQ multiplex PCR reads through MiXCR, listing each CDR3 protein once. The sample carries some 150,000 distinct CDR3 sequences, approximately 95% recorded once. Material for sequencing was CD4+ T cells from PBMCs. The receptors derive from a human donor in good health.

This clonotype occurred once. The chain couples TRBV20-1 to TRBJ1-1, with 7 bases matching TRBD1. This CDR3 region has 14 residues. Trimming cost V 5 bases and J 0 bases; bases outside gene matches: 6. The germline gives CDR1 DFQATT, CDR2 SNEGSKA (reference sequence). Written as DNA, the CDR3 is TGCAGTGCTGGGGGACAGCAAGTGAACACTGAAGCTTTCTTT. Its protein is CSAGGQQVNTEAFF.

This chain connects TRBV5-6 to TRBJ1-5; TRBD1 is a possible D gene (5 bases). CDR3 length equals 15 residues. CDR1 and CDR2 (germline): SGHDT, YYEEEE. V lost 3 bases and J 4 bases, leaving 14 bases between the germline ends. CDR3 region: CASSWGRGRNQPQHF. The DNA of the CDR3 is TGTGCCAGCAGCTGGGGTAGGGGTAGGAATCAGCCCCAGCATTTT.

CDR3 residues: CASSFRAGAHNEQFF. In nucleotides, the CDR3 is TGTGCCAGCAGCTTTAGGGCGGGGGCCCACAATGAGCAGTTCTTC. V and J are TRBV5-6 and TRBJ2-1; tentatively, D is TRBD2 (7 bases). The CDR3 is 15 residues long. The V and J ends lost 2 bases and 5 bases respectively, with 14 bases between them. The V gene's germline CDR1 is SGHDT and CDR2 YYEEEE.

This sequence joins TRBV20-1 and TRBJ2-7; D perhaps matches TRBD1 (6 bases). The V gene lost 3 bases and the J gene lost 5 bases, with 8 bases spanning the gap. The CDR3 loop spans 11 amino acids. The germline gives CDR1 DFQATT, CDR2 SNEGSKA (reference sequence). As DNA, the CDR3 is TGCAGTGCTAGTCACAGGGACGAGCAGTACTTC. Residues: CSASHRDEQYF.

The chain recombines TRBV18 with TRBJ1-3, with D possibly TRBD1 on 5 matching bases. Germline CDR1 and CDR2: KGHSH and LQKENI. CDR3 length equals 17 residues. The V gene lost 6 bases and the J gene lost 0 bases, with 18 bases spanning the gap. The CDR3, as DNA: TGTGCCAGCTCCCGGGACGGTTCTCTACTCTCTGGAAACACCATATATTTT. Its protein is CASSRDGSLLSGNTIYF.

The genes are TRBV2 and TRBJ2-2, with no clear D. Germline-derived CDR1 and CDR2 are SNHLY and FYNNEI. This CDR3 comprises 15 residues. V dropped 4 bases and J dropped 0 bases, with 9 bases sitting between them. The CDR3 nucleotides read TGTGCCAGCAGTGGTGTCAGGCCGAACACCGGGGAGCTGTTTTTT. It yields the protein CASSGVRPNTGELFF.

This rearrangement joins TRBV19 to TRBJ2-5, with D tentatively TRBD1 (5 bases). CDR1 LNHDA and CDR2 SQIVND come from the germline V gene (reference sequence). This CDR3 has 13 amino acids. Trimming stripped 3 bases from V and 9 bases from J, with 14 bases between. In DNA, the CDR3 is TGTGCCAGTAGTATGGGGCCCAGGGAAGCCCAGTACTTC. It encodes CASSMGPREAQYF. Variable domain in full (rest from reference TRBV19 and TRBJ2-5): DGGITQSPKYLFRKEGQNVTLSCEQNLNHDAMYWYRQDPGQGLRLIYYSQIVNDFQKGDIAEGYSVSREKKESFPLTVTSAQKNPTAFYLCASSMGPREAQYFGPGTRLLVL.

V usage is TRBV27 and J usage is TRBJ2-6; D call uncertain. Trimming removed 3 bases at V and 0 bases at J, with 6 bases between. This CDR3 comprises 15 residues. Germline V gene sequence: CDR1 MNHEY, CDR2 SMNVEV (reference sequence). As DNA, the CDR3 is TGTGCCAGCAGTTTTATAGGCTCTGGGGCCAACGTCCTGACTTTC. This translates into CASSFIGSGANVLTF.

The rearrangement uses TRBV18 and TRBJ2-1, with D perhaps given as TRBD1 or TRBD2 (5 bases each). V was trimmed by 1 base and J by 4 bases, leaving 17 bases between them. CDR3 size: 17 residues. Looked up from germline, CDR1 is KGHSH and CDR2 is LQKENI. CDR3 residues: CASSPRPGQGGYNEQFF. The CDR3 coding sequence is TGTGCCAGCTCACCACGACCCGGACAAGGAGGTTACAATGAGCAGTTCTTC.

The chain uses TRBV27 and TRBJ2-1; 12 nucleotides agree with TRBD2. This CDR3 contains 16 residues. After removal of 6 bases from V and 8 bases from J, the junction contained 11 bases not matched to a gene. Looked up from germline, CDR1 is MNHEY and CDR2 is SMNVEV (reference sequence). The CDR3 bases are TGTGCCAGCAGGCAGACTAGCGGGAGCTGGGAGGATGAGCAGTTCTTC. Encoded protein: CASRQTSGSWEDEQFF.

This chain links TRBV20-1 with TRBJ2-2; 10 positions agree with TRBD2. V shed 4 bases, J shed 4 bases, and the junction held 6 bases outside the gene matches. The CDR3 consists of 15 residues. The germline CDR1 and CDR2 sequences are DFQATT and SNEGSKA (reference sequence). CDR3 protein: CSANLGTSVTGELFF. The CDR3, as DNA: TGCAGTGCTAATCTCGGGACTAGCGTCACCGGGGAGCTGTTTTTT.

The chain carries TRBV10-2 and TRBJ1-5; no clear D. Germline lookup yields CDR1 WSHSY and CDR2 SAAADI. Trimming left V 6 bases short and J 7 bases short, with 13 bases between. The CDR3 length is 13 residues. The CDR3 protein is CASRAEPEQPQHF. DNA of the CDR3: TGCGCCAGCAGAGCAGAACCTGAGCAGCCCCAGCATTTT.

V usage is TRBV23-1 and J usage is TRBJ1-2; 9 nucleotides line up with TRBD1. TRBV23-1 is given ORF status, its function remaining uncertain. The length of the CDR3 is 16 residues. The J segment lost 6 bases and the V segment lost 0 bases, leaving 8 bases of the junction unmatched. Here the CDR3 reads CASSQSSATGGNGYTF. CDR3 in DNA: TGCGCCAGCAGTCAATCCTCGGCGACAGGGGGGAATGGCTACACCTTC.

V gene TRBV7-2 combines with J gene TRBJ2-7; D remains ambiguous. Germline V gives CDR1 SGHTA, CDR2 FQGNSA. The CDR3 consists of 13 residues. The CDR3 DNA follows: TGTGCGTGCAGCAGGCGGACGACCTACGAGCAGTACTTC. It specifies CACSRRTTYEQYF.

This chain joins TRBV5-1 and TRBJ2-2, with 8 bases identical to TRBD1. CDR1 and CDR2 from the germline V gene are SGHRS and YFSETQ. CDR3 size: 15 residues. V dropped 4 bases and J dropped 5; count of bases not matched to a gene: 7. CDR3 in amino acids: CASSLPGQVTGELFF. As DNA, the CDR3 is TGCGCCAGCAGCCTTCCGGGACAGGTGACCGGGGAGCTGTTTTTT. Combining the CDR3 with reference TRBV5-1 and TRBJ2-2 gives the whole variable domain KAGVTQTPRYLIKTRGQQVTLSCSPISGHRSVSWYQQTPGQGLQFLFEYFSETQRNKGNFPGRFSGRQFSNSRSEMNVSTLELGDSALYLCASSLPGQVTGELFFGEGSRLTVL.

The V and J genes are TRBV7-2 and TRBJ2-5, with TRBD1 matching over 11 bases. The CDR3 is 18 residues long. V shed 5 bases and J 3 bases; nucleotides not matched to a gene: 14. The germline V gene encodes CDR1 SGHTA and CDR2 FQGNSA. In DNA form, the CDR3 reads TGTGCCAGCAGCCGTTCCTACGGGACAGGGGGTCCGAAAGAGACCCAGTACTTC. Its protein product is CASSRSYGTGGPKETQYF. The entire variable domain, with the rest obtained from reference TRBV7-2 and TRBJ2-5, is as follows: GAGVSQSPSNKVTEKGKDVELRCDPISGHTALYWYRQSLGQGLEFLIYFQGNSAPDKSGLPSDRFSAERTGGSVSTLTIQRTQQEDSAVYLCASSRSYGTGGPKETQYFGPGTRLLVL.

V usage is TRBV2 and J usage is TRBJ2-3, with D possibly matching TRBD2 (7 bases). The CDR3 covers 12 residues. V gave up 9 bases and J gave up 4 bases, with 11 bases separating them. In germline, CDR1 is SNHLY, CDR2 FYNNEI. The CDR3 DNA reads TGTGCCAGTAGGGGGGGACCAGATACGCAGTATTTT. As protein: CASRGGPDTQYF.

CDR3 amino acids: CASSVGQVYEQYF. Here the CDR3 DNA reads TGTGCCAGCAGTGTAGGGCAAGTCTACGAGCAGTACTTC. The chain carries TRBV25-1 and TRBJ2-7, with D unresolved. Germline loops: CDR1 MGHDK, CDR2 SYGVNS. Trimming cost V 4 bases and J 3 bases, with 10 bases left between them. There are 13 residues in the CDR3.

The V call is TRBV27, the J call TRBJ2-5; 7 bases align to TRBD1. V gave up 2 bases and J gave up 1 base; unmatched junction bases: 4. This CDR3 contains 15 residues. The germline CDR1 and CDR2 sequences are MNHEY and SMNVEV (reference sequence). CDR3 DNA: TGTGCCAGCAGTTTACTAAGGGACAGCCAAGAGACCCAGTACTTC. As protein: CASSLLRDSQETQYF.

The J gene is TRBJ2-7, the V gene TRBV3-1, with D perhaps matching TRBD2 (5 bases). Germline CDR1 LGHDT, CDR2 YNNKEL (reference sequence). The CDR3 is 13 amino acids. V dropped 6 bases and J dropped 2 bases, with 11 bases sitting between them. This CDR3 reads CASSLGLTYEQYF. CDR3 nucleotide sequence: TGTGCCAGCAGTCTTGGACTCACCTACGAGCAGTACTTC.

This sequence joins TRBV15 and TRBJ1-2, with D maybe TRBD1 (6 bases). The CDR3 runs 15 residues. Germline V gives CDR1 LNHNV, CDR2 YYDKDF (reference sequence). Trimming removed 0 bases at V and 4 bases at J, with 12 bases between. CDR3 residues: CATSRERTAVYGYTF. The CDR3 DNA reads TGTGCCACCAGCAGAGAAAGGACAGCTGTCTATGGCTACACCTTC.

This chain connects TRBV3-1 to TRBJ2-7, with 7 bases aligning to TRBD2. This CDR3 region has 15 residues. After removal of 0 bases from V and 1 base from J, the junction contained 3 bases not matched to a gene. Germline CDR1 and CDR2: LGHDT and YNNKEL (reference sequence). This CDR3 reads CASSQEAGVSYEQYF. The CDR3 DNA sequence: TGTGCCAGCAGCCAAGAGGCGGGAGTGTCCTACGAGCAGTACTTC.

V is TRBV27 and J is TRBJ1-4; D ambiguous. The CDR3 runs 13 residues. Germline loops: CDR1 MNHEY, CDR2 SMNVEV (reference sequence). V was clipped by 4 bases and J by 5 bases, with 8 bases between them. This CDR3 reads CASSWRENEKLFF. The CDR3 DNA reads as TGTGCCAGCAGTTGGCGGGAGAATGAAAAACTGTTTTTT. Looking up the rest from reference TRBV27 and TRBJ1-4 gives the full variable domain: EAQVTQNPRYLITVTGKKLTVTCSQNMNHEYMSWYRQDPGLGLRQIYYSMNVEVTDKGDVPEGYKVSRKEKRNFPLILESPSPNQTSLYFCASSWRENEKLFFGSGTQLSVL.

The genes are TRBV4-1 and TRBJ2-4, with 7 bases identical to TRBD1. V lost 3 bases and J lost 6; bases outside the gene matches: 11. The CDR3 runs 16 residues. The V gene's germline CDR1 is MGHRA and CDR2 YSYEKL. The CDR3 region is CASSQLLQGIGNIQYF. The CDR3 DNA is TGCGCCAGCAGCCAGCTCTTACAGGGGATTGGAAACATTCAGTACTTC.

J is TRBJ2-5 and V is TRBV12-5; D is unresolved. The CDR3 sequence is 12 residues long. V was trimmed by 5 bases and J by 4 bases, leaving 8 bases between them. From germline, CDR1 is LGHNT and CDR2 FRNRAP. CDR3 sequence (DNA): TGTGCTAGTGGTCGGACCTTAGAGACCCAGTACTTC. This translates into CASGRTLETQYF.

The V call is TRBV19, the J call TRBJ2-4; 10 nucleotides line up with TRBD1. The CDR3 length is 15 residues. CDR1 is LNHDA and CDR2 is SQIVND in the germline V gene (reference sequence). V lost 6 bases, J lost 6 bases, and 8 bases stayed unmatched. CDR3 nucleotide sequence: TGTGCCAGTAGCCCAATGGGACAGGGGAGAAACATTCAGTACTTC. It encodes CASSPMGQGRNIQYF. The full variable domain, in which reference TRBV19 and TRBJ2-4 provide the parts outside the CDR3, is DGGITQSPKYLFRKEGQNVTLSCEQNLNHDAMYWYRQDPGQGLRLIYYSQIVNDFQKGDIAEGYSVSREKKESFPLTVTSAQKNPTAFYLCASSPMGQGRNIQYFGAGTRLSVL.

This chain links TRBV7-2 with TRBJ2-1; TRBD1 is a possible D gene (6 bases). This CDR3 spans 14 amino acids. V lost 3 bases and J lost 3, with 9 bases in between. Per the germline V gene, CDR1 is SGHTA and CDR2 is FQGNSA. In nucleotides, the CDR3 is TGTGCCAGCAGCTTCCAGGGGATCTACAATGAGCAGTTCTTC. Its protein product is CASSFQGIYNEQFF.

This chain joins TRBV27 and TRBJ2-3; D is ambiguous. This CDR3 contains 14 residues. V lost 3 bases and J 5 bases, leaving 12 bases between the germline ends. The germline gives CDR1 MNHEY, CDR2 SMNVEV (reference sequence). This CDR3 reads CASSFPPFLDTQYF. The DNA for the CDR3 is TGTGCCAGCAGTTTTCCCCCCTTTTTAGATACGCAGTATTTT.

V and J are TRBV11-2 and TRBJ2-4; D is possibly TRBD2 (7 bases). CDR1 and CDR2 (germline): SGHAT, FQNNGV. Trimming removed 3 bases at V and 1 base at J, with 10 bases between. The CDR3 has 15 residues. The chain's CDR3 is CASSLRGLAKNIQYF. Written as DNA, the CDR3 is TGTGCCAGCAGCTTGCGGGGGCTGGCCAAAAACATTCAGTACTTC. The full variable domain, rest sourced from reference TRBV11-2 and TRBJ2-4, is EAGVAQSPRYKIIEKRQSVAFWCNPISGHATLYWYQQILGQGPKLLIQFQNNGVVDDSQLPKDRFSAERLKGVDSTLKIQPAKLEDSAVYLCASSLRGLAKNIQYFGAGTRLSVL.